These T cell receptor beta chains were read from a single sample in a study of patients and donors after allogeneic stem cell transplantation. TCRdb itself ran the RT-PCR reads through MiXCR, one entry per CDR3 protein. The sample contains approximately 210,000 distinct CDR3 sequences, around two fifths of which appear only once. Sample: blood, either unsorted or a sorted T cell fraction (not recorded which). The receptors stem from a human donor who was either an allogeneic HSCT recipient or a stem cell or donor lymphocyte infusion donor (not recorded which). It is not recorded whose cells these are; they may come from a transplant donor. Each CDR3 is given with its conserved first and last residue. The order of the fields is D gene, J gene, clone size, V gene, CDR3 DNA, CDR3 protein. The D gene is left open where the match is weak. Rows may omit the clone size; those that give it use once, few, many or a size class.

d_call: .; j_call: TRBJ2-3; clone_size: .; v_call: TRBV12-3/TRBV12-4; cdr3_nt: TGTGCCAGCAGTTTCCAGGGCGTTAGCACAGATACGCAGTATTTT; cdr3_aa: CASSFQGVSTDTQYF
d_call: .; j_call: TRBJ1-2; clone_size: .; v_call: TRBV11-2; cdr3_nt: TGTGCCAGCAGCGCCCGGGACATAAGCTATGGCTACACCTTC; cdr3_aa: CASSARDISYGYTF
d_call: .; j_call: TRBJ2-1; clone_size: .; v_call: TRBV7-9; cdr3_nt: TGTGCCAGCACCTTAAACTCCCCGGGAGCCGGCTCCTACAATGAGCAGTTCTTC; cdr3_aa: CASTLNSPGAGSYNEQFF
d_call: .; j_call: TRBJ1-3; clone_size: .; v_call: TRBV19; cdr3_nt: TGTGCCACCCGGGGGCCTGGAAACACCATATATTTT; cdr3_aa: CATRGPGNTIYF
d_call: .; j_call: TRBJ1-6; clone_size: .; v_call: TRBV20-1; cdr3_nt: TGCAGTGCGAGTCAACTTGGCTCCTATAATTCACCCCTCCACTTT; cdr3_aa: CSASQLGSYNSPLHF
d_call: .; j_call: TRBJ1-5; clone_size: few; v_call: TRBV12-3/TRBV12-4; cdr3_nt: TGTGCCAGCAGTTTACCCGGTGTTTATAGCAATCAGCCCCAGCATTTT; cdr3_aa: CASSLPGVYSNQPQHF
d_call: .; j_call: TRBJ2-7; clone_size: .; v_call: TRBV12-3/TRBV12-4; cdr3_nt: TGTGCCAGCAGTTTATCCCTGGACTACGAGCAGTACTTC; cdr3_aa: CASSLSLDYEQYF
d_call: .; j_call: TRBJ2-3; clone_size: .; v_call: TRBV6-2/TRBV6-3; cdr3_nt: TGTGCCAGCAGTCCGTATTCAGATACGCAGTATTTT; cdr3_aa: CASSPYSDTQYF
d_call: .; j_call: TRBJ2-5; clone_size: once; v_call: TRBV20-1; cdr3_nt: TGCAGTGCTAGACCCGGGTGGTACCAAGAGACCCAGTACTTC; cdr3_aa: CSARPGWYQETQYF
d_call: .; j_call: TRBJ2-2; clone_size: .; v_call: TRBV20-1; cdr3_nt: TGCAGTGCTAGAGAACGGGGGACCGGGGAGCTGTTTTTT; cdr3_aa: CSARERGTGELFF
d_call: .; j_call: TRBJ2-1; clone_size: .; v_call: TRBV5-1; cdr3_nt: TGCGCCAGCAGCTTCGAGGGGAATGAGCAGTTCTTC; cdr3_aa: CASSFEGNEQFF
d_call: .; j_call: TRBJ1-2; clone_size: .; v_call: TRBV24-1; cdr3_nt: TGTGCCACCAGTCAGGAGGTAGACTATGGCTACACCTTC; cdr3_aa: CATSQEVDYGYTF
d_call: .; j_call: TRBJ1-2; clone_size: .; v_call: TRBV9; cdr3_nt: TGTGCCAGCAGCGGGTCAGGCCGGGGCTACACCTTC; cdr3_aa: CASSGSGRGYTF
d_call: .; j_call: TRBJ1-1; clone_size: .; v_call: TRBV7-9; cdr3_nt: TGTGCCAGCAGCTCCCTAGCGAACACTGAAGCTTTCTTT; cdr3_aa: CASSSLANTEAFF
d_call: TRBD1; j_call: TRBJ2-3; clone_size: few; v_call: TRBV5-1; cdr3_nt: TGCGCCAGCAGCATAGGACAGGGTAACACAGATACGCAGTATTTT; cdr3_aa: CASSIGQGNTDTQYF
d_call: .; j_call: TRBJ2-3; clone_size: .; v_call: TRBV20-1; cdr3_nt: TGCAGTGCTGGGGGGACTAGCACAGATACGCAGTATTTT; cdr3_aa: CSAGGTSTDTQYF
d_call: .; j_call: TRBJ1-1; clone_size: .; v_call: TRBV29-1; cdr3_nt: TGCAGCGTTCGGACGGGGAACACTGAAGCTTTCTTT; cdr3_aa: CSVRTGNTEAFF
d_call: .; j_call: TRBJ1-1; clone_size: .; v_call: TRBV20-1; cdr3_nt: TGCAGTGCTAGAGATACCCCTAACACTGAAGCTTTCTTT; cdr3_aa: CSARDTPNTEAFF